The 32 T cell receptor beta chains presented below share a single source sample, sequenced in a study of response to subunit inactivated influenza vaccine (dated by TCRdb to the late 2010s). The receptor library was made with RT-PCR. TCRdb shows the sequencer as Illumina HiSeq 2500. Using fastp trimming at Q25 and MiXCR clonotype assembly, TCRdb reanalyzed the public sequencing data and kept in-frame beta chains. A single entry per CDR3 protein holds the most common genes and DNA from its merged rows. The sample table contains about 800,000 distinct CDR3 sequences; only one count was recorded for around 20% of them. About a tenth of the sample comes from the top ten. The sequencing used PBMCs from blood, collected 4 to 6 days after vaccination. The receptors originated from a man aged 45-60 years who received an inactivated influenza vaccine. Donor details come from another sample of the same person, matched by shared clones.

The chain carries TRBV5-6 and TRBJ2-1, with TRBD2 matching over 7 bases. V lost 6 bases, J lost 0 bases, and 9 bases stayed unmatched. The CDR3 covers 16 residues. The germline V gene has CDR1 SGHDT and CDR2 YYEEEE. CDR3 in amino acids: CASIISGSSSYNEQFF. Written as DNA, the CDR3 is TGTGCCAGCATCATTAGCGGGTCAAGCTCCTACAATGAGCAGTTCTTC.

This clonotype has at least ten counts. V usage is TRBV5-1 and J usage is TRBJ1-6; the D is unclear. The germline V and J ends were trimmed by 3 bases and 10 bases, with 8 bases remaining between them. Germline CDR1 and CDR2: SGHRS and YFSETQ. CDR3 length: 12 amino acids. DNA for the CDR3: TGCGCCAGCAGCTCTGGCGACTCACCCCTCCACTTT. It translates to CASSSGDSPLHF. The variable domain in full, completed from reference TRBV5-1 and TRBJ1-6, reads KAGVTQTPRYLIKTRGQQVTLSCSPISGHRSVSWYQQTPGQGLQFLFEYFSETQRNKGNFPGRFSGRQFSNSRSEMNVSTLELGDSALYLCASSSGDSPLHFGNGTRLTVT.

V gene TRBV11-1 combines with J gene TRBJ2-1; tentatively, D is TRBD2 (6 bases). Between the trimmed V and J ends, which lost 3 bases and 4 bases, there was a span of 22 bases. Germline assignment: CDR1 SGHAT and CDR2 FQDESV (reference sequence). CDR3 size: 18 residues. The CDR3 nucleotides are TGTGCCAGCAGCTTGGGCACAACGGTTGGGGGGATTTACAATGAGCAGTTCTTC. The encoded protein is CASSLGTTVGGIYNEQFF.

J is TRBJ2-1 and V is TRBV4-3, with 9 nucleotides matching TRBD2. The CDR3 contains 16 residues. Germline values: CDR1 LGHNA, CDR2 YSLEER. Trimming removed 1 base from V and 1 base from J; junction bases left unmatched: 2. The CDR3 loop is CASSQGRGGSYNEQFF. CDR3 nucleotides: TGCGCCAGCAGCCAAGGGCGGGGGGGATCCTACAATGAGCAGTTCTTC.

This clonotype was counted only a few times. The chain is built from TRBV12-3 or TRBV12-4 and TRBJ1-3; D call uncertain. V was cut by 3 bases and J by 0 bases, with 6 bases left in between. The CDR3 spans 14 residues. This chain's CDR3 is CASSLGISGNTIYF. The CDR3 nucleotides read TGTGCCAGCAGTTTGGGTATCTCTGGAAACACCATATATTTT.

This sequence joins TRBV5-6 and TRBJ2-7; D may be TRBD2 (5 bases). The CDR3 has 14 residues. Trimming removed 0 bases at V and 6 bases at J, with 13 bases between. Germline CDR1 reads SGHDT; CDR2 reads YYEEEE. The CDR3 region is CASSLALTSGEQYF. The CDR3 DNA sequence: TGTGCCAGCAGCTTGGCCCTAACTAGTGGCGAGCAGTACTTC.

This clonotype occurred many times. CDR3: CAISGPVRQSTGELFF. In DNA form, the CDR3 reads TGTGCCATCAGTGGCCCCGTGCGGCAGAGCACCGGGGAGCTGTTTTTT. The rearrangement uses TRBV10-3 and TRBJ2-2; no definite D call. The CDR3 runs 16 residues. Trimming removed 4 bases from V and 4 bases from J, with 16 bases in between. The germline V gene encodes CDR1 ENHRY and CDR2 SYGVKD.

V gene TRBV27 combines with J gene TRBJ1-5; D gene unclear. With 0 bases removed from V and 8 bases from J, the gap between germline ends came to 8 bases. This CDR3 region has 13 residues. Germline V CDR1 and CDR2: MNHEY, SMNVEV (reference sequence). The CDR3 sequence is CASSLSYIKPQHF. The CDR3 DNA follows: TGTGCCAGCAGTTTATCCTACATCAAGCCCCAGCATTTT.

The CDR3 sequence is CSGGGSSTDTQYF. DNA for the CDR3: TGCAGCGGGGGGGGCAGTAGCACAGATACGCAGTATTTT. The genes are TRBV29-1 and TRBJ2-3; D perhaps matches TRBD2 (7 bases). The germline V and J ends were trimmed by 7 bases and 0 bases, with 11 bases remaining between them. The V gene's germline CDR1 is SQVTM and CDR2 ANQGSEA. The CDR3 loop spans 13 amino acids.

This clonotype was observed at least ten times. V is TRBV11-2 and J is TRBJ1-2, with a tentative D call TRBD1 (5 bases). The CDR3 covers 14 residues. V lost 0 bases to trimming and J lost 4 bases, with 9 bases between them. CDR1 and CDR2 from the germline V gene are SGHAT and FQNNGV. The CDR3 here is CASSLDGTAYGYTF. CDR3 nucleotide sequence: TGTGCCAGCAGCTTAGACGGGACGGCCTATGGCTACACCTTC.

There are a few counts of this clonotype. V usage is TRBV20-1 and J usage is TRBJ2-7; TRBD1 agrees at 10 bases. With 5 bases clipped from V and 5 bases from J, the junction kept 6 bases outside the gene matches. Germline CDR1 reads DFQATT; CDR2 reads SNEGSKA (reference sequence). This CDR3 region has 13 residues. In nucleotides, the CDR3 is TGCAGTGCTCCAGACAGGGGGCAGGACGAGCAGTACTTC. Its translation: CSAPDRGQDEQYF.

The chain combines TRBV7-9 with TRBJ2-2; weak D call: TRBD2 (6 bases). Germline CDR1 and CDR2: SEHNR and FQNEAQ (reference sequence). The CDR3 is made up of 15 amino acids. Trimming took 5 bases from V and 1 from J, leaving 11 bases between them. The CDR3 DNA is TGTGCCAGCAGCCCAAGGAGGGGGAACACCGGGGAGCTGTTTTTT. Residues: CASSPRRGNTGELFF.

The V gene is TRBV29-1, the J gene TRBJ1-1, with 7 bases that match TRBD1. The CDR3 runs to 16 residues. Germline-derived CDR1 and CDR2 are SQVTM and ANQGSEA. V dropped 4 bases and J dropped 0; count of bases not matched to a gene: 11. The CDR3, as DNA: TGCAGCGTTGTACATTTGGGGACAGCCATGAACACTGAAGCTTTCTTT. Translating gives CSVVHLGTAMNTEAFF.

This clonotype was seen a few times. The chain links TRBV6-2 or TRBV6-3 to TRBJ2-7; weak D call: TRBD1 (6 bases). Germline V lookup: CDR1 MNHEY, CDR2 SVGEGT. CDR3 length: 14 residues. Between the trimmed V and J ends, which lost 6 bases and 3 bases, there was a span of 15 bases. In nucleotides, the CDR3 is TGTGCCAGCAGCCAGGGGAACAGGTTCTACGAGCAGTACTTC. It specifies CASSQGNRFYEQYF.

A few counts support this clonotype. The chain's CDR3 is CAISEFTSGRPYNEQFF. In nucleotides, the CDR3 is TGTGCCATCAGTGAATTTACTAGCGGGAGGCCCTACAATGAGCAGTTCTTC. J is TRBJ2-1 and V is TRBV10-3, with 12 bases fitting TRBD2. The germline CDR1 and CDR2 sequences are ENHRY and SYGVKD. Germline trimming cut 3 bases from V and 2 bases from J; bases unmatched to any gene: 5. The CDR3 spans 17 residues.

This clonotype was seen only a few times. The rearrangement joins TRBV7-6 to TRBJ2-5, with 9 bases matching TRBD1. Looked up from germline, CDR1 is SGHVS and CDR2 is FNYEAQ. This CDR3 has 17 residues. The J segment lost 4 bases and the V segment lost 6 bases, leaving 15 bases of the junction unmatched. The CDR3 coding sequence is TGTGCCAGCAGTCCAATCTTACAGGGGGCGCGGGGAGAGACCCAGTACTTC. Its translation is CASSPILQGARGETQYF.

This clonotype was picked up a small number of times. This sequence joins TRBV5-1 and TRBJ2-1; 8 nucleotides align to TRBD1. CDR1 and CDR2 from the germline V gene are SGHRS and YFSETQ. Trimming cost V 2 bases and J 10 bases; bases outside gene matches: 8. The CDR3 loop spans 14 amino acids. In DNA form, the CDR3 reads TGCGCCAGCAGCTTTTCCCAGGGGGCGGGCGAGCAGTTCTTC. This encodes CASSFSQGAGEQFF.

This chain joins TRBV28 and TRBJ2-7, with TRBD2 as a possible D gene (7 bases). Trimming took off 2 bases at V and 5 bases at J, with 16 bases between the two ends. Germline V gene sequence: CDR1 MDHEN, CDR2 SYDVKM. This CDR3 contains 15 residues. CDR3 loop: CASSLGGGSHHEQYF. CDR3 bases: TGTGCCAGCAGTTTAGGGGGCGGGAGTCACCACGAGCAGTACTTC.

CDR3 nucleotide sequence: TGTGCCACCAGTGGCCAAGGGACTAGCGGGTACACAGATACGCAGTATTTT. Protein: CATSGQGTSGYTDTQYF. The V gene is TRBV24-1, the J gene TRBJ2-3; 12 bases map to TRBD2. Per germline, CDR1 KGHDR and CDR2 SFDVKD. The V and J ends lost 5 bases and 2 bases, in that order; junction bases with no gene match: 7. This CDR3 contains 17 residues.

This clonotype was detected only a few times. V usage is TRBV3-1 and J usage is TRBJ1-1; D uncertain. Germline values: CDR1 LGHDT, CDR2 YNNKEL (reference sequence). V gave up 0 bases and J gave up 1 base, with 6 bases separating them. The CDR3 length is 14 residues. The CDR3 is CASSQELGNTEAFF. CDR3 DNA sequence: TGTGCCAGCAGCCAAGAATTGGGGAACACTGAAGCTTTCTTT.

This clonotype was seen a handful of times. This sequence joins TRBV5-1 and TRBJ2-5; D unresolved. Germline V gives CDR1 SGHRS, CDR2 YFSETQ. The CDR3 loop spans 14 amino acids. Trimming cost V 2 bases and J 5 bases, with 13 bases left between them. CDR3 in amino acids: CASSLTVLGETQYF. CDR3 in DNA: TGCGCCAGCAGCTTAACAGTGCTGGGGGAGACCCAGTACTTC.

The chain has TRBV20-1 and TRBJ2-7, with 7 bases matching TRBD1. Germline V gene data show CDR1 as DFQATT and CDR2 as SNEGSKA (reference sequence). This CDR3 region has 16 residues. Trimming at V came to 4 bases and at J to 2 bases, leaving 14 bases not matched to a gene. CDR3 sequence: CSAKDRYSSIPYEQYF. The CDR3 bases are TGCAGTGCTAAGGACAGGTACTCGAGCATACCCTACGAGCAGTACTTC.

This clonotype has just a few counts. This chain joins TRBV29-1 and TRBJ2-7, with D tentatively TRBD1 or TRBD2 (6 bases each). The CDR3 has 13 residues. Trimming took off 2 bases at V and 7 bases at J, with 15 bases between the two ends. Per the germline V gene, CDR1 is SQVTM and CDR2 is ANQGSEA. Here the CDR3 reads CSVEKGGSGEQYF. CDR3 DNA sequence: TGCAGCGTTGAAAAGGGGGGCTCGGGGGAGCAGTACTTC.

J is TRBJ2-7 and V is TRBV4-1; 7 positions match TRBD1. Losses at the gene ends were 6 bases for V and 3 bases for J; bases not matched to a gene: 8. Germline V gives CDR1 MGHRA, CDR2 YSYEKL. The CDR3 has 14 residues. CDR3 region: CASRPRQGGYEQYF. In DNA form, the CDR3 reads TGCGCCAGCAGACCCCGACAGGGTGGCTACGAGCAGTACTTC.

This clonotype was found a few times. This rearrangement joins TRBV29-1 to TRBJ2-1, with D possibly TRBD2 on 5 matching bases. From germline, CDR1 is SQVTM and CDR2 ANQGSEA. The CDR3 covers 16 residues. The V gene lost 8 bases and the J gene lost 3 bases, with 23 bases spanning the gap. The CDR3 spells CSSPPLGETFYNEQFF. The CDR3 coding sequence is TGCAGCTCACCCCCACTCGGGGAGACTTTCTACAATGAGCAGTTCTTC.

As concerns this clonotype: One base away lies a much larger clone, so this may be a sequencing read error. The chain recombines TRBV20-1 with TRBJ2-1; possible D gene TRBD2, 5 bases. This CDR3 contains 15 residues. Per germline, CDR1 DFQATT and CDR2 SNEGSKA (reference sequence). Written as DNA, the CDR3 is TGCAGTGCTTGGGTGGGGTCTAGCTCCTACAATGACCAGTTCTTC. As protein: CSAWVGSSSYNDQFF.

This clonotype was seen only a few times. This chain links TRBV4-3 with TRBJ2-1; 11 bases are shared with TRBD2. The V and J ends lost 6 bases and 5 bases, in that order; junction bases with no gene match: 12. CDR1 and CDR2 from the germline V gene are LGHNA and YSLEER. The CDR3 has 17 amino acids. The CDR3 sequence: CASSLDELAGADNEQFF. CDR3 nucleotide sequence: TGCGCCAGCAGTCTGGATGAACTAGCGGGAGCCGACAATGAGCAGTTCTTC.

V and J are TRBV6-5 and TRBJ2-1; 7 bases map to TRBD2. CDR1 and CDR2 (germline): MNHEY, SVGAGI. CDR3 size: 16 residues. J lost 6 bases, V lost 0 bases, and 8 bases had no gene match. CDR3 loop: CASSYSRRGGGNEQFF. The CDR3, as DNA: TGTGCCAGCAGTTACTCAAGGCGGGGCGGGGGCAATGAGCAGTTCTTC.

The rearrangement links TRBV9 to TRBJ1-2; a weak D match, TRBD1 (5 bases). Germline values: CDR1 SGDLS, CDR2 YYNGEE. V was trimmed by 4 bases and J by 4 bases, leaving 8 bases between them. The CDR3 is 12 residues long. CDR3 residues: CASSKGSYGYTF. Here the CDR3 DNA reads TGTGCCAGCAGCAAGGGGAGCTATGGCTACACCTTC. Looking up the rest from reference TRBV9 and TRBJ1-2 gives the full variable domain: DSGVTQTPKHLITATGQRVTLRCSPRSGDLSVYWYQQSLDQGLQFLIQYYNGEERAKGNILERFSAQQFPDLHSELNLSSLELGDSALYFCASSKGSYGYTFGSGTRLTVV.

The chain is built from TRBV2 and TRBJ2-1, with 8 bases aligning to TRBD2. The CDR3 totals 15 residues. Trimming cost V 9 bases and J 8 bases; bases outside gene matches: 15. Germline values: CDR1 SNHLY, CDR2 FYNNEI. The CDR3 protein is CASMGLSGSAHEQFF. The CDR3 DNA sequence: TGTGCCAGTATGGGACTGAGCGGGAGTGCTCATGAGCAGTTCTTC.

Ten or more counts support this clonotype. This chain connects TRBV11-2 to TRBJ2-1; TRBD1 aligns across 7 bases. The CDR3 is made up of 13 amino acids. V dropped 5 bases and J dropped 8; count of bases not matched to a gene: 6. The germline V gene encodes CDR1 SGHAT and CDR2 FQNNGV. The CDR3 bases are TGTGCCAGCAGCGCTTACAGGGGCGATGAGCAGTTCTTC. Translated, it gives CASSAYRGDEQFF.

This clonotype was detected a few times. CDR3 DNA sequence: TGCAGTGCACCCCACAGGGAAGCCTACGAGCAGTACTTC. Encoded protein: CSAPHREAYEQYF. The rearrangement uses TRBV20-1 and TRBJ2-7; D may be TRBD1 (6 bases). From germline, CDR1 is DFQATT and CDR2 SNEGSKA (reference sequence). The CDR3 is made up of 13 amino acids. Trimming took 6 bases from V and 2 from J, leaving 14 bases between them.